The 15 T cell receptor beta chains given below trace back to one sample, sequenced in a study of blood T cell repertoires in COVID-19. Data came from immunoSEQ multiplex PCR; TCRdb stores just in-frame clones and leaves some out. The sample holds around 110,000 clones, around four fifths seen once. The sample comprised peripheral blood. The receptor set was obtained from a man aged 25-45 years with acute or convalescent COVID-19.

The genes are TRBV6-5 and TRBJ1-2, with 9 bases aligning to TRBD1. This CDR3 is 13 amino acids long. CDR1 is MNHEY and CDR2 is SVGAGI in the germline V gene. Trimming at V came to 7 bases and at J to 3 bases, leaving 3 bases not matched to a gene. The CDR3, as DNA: TGTGCCAGCAACAGGGGGCAAGACTATGGCTACACCTTC. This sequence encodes CASNRGQDYGYTF.

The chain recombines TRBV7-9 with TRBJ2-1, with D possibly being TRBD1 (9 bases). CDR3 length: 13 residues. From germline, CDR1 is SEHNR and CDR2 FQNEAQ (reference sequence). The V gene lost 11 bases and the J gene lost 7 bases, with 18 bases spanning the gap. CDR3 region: CARGGTGSNEQFF. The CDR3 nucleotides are TGTGCCCGCGGGGGGACAGGGAGTAATGAGCAGTTCTTC.

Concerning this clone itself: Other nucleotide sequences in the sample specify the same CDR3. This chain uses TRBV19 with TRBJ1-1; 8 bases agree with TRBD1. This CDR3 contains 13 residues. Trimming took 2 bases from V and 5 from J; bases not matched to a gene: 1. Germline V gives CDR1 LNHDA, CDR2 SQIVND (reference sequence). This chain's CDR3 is CASSIQGATEAFF. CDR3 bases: TGTGCCAGTAGTATACAGGGGGCGACTGAAGCTTTCTTT.

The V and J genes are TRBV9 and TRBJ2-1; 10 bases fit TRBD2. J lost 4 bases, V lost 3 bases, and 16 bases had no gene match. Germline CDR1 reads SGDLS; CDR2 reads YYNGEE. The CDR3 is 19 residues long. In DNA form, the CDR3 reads TGTGCCAGCAGCGATCGAGAGAACGGGGTAGCGGGGGGATACAATGAGCAGTTCTTC. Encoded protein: CASSDRENGVAGGYNEQFF.

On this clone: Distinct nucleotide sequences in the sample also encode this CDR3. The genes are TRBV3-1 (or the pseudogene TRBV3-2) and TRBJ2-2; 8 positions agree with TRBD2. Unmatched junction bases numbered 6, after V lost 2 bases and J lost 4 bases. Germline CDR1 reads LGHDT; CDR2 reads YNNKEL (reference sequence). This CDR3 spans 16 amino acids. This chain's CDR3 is CASSQYGTSGTGELFF. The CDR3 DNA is TGTGCCAGCAGCCAATACGGGACTAGTGGCACCGGGGAGCTGTTTTTT.

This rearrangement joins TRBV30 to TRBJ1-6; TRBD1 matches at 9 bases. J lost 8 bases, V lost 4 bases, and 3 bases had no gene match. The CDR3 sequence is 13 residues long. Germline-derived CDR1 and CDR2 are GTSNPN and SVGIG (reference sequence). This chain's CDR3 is CAWTGQGYSPLHF. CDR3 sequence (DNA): TGTGCCTGGACGGGACAGGGTTATTCACCCCTCCACTTT.

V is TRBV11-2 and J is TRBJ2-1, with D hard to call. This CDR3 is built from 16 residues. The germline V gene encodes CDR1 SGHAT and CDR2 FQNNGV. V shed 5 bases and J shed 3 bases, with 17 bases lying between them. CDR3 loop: CASSPTVPGGYNEQFF. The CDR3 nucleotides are TGTGCCAGCAGCCCCACCGTCCCTGGCGGCTACAATGAGCAGTTCTTC.

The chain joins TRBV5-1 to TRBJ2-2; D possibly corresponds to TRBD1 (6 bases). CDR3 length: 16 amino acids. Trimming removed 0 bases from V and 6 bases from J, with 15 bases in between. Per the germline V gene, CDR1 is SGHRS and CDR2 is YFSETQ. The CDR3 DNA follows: TGCGCCAGCAGCTTGGCCAGGGGAGCGACGGCCGGGGAGCTGTTTTTT. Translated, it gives CASSLARGATAGELFF.

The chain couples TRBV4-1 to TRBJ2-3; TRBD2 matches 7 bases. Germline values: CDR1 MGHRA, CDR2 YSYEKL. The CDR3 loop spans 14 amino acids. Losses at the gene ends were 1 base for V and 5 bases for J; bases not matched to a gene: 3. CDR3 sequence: CASSQGLAEDTQYF. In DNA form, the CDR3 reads TGCGCCAGCAGCCAAGGACTAGCAGAAGATACGCAGTATTTT.

The CDR3 region is CASSQTGGWTEAFF. The CDR3 coding sequence is TGTGCCAGCAGCCAAACAGGGGGCTGGACTGAAGCTTTCTTT. The chain links TRBV3-1 (or the pseudogene TRBV3-2) to TRBJ1-1, with TRBD1 identical over 9 bases. Germline CDR1 is LGHDT and CDR2 is YNNKEL (reference sequence). The ends lost 2 bases at V and 5 bases at J; junction bases unmatched: 3. The CDR3 covers 14 residues.

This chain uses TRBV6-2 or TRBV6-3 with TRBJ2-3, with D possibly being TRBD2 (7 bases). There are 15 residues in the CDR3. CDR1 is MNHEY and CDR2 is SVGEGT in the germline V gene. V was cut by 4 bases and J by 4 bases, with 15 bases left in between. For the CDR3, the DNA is TGTGCCAGCAGTTTCTACGGGGGGCCCGCAGATACGCAGTATTTT. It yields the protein CASSFYGGPADTQYF.

DNA of the CDR3: TGTGCCAGTAGTCAGAGCCTCACTACTGGTACGCAGTATTTT. Translating it yields CASSQSLTTGTQYF. The chain is built from TRBV19 and TRBJ2-3; D is undetermined. CDR1 is LNHDA, CDR2 SQIVND, per germline (reference sequence). V lost 5 bases and J lost 8, with 17 bases in between. This CDR3 contains 14 residues.

The CDR3 loop is CASKTQETQYF. CDR3 coding DNA: TGTGCCAGCAAGACACAAGAGACCCAGTACTTC. The J gene is TRBJ2-5, the V gene TRBV2, with D unclear. Germline V gene sequence: CDR1 SNHLY, CDR2 FYNNEI. V was pared by 7 bases and J by 2 bases, with 5 bases between. The CDR3 length is 11 residues.

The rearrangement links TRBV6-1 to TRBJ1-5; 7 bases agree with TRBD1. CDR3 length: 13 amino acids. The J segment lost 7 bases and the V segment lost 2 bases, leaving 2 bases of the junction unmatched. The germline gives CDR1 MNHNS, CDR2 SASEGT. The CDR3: CASSERGLQPQHF. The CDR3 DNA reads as TGTGCCAGCAGTGAAAGGGGGCTCCAGCCCCAGCATTTT.

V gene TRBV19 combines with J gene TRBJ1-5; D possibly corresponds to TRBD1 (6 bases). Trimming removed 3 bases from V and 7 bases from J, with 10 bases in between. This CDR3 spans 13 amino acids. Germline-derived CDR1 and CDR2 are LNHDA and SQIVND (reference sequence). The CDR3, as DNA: TGTGCCAGTAGTATTGACAGGATGCAGCCCCAGCATTTT. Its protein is CASSIDRMQPQHF. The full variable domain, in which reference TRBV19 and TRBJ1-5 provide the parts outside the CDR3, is DGGITQSPKYLFRKEGQNVTLSCEQNLNHDAMYWYRQDPGQGLRLIYYSQIVNDFQKGDIAEGYSVSREKKESFPLTVTSAQKNPTAFYLCASSIDRMQPQHFGDGTRLSIL.